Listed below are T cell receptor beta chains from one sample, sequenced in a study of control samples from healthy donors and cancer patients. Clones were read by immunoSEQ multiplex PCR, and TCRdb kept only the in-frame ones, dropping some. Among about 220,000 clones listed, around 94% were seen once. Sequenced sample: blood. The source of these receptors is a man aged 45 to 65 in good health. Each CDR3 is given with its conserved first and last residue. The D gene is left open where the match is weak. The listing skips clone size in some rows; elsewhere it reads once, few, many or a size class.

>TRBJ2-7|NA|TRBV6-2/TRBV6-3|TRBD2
CASSFSAGGLYEQYF
TGTGCCAGCAGTTTTTCAGCGGGGGGGCTCTACGAGCAGTACTTC
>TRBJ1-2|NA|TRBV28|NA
CASRYSGTNYGYTF
TGTGCCAGCAGATACAGTGGAACTAACTATGGCTACACCTTC
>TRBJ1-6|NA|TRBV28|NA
CASSPPGPTVSPLHF
TGTGCCAGCAGCCCCCCTGGGCCCACGGTTTCACCCCTCCACTTT
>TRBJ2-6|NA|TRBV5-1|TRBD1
CASSFEGTAFSGANVLTF
TGCGCCAGCAGCTTTGAGGGGACAGCCTTCTCTGGGGCCAACGTCCTGACTTTC
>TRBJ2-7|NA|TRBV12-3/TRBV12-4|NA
CASSYTGTEQYF
TGTGCCAGCAGTTATACAGGTACCGAGCAGTACTTC
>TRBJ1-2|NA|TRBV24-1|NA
CATSDPGVYGYTF
TGTGCCACCAGTGATCCCGGGGTCTATGGCTACACCTTC
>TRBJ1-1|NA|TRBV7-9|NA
CASSLAAATEAFF
TGTGCCAGCAGCTTAGCGGCAGCTACTGAAGCTTTCTTT
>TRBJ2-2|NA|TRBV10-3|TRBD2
CAISESKTSGHTGELFF
TGTGCCATCAGTGAGTCTAAGACTAGCGGTCACACCGGGGAGCTGTTTTTT
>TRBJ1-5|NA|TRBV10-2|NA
CASSEGSNQPQHF
TGCGCCAGCAGTGAGGGGAGCAATCAGCCCCAGCATTTT
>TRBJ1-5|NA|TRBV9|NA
CASSGQGGSSNQPQHF
TGTGCCAGCAGCGGGCAGGGTGGATCGAGCAATCAGCCCCAGCATTTT
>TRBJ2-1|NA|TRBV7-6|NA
CASSPRSGYYNEQFF
TGTGCCAGCAGTCCGAGGTCCGGTTACTACAATGAGCAGTTCTTC
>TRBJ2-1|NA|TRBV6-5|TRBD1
CASSLNRDRANEQFF
TGTGCCAGCAGTTTAAACCGAGACAGGGCGAATGAGCAGTTCTTC
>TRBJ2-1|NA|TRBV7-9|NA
CASSSMWSEQFF
TGTGCCAGCAGCTCGATGTGGAGTGAGCAGTTCTTC
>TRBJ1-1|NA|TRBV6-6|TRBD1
CASSQTGVTEAFF
TGTGCCAGCAGTCAGACAGGGGTCACTGAAGCTTTCTTT
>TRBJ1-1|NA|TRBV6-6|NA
CASSAGAGEAFF
TGTGCCAGCAGTGCAGGGGCTGGTGAAGCTTTCTTT
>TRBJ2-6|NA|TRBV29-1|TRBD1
CSVEADRAGANVLTF
TGCAGCGTTGAAGCCGACAGGGCTGGGGCCAACGTCCTGACTTTC
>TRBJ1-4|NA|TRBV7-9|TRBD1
CASSRRTGVAEKLFF
TGTGCCAGCAGTCGAAGGACAGGAGTAGCTGAAAAACTGTTTTTT
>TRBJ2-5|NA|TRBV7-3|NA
CASSLWEEETQYF
TGTGCCAGCAGCTTATGGGAAGAAGAGACCCAGTACTTC
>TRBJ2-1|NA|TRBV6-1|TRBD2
CASSEQGSGQRGAWEQFF
TGTGCCAGCAGTGAACAAGGATCGGGACAGCGGGGGGCTTGGGAGCAGTTCTTC
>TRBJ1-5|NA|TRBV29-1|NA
CSATGRGNQPQHF
TGCAGCGCAACCGGACGGGGTAATCAGCCCCAGCATTTT
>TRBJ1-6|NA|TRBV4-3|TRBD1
CASSQATGGGRNSPLHF
TGCGCCAGCAGCCAAGCCACAGGGGGCGGAAGGAATTCACCCCTCCACTTT
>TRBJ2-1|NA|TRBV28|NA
CASLGAYNEQFF
TGTGCCAGCCTGGGGGCCTACAATGAGCAGTTCTTC
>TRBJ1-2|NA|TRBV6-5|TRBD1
CASSPGTGYGYTF
TGTGCCAGCAGCCCCGGGACAGGGTATGGCTACACCTTC
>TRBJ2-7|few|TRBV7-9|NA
CASSLALGVGNEQYF
TGTGCCAGCAGCTTAGCGCTGGGGGTAGGAAACGAGCAGTACTTC
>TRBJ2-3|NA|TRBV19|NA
CASRIDRRTDTQYF
TGTGCCAGTAGGATCGACAGGCGCACAGATACGCAGTATTTT
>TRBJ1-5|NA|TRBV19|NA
CASSLAVSNQPQHF
TGTGCCAGTAGTTTAGCAGTTAGCAATCAGCCCCAGCATTTT
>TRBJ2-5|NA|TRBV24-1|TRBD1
CATSDSRAGQGAGETQYF
TGTGCCACCAGTGACTCACGGGCGGGACAGGGGGCTGGGGAGACCCAGTACTTC
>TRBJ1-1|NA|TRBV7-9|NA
CASSLDSDRLEAFF
TGTGCCAGCAGCTTAGATTCCGACAGGCTTGAAGCTTTCTTT
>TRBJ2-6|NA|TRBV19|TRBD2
CASSSISGGTGANVLTF
TGTGCCAGTAGTTCGATTAGCGGGGGGACTGGGGCCAACGTCCTGACTTTC
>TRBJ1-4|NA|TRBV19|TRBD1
CASSRTGFNEKLFF
TGTGCCAGTAGCAGGACAGGCTTTAATGAAAAACTGTTTTTT
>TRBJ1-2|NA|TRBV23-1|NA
CASSQICLKRGYTF
TGCGCCAGCAGTCAGATATGTTTAAAGCGTGGCTACACCTTC
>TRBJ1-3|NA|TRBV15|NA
CATSWSSGNTIYF
TGTGCCACCTCCTGGAGTTCTGGAAACACCATATATTTT
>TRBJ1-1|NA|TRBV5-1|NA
CASSLWSAMNTEAFF
TGCGCCAGCAGCTTGTGGAGTGCTATGAACACTGAAGCTTTCTTT
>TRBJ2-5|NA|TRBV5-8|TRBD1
CASSTGQGHVPETQYF
TGTGCCAGCAGCACTGGACAGGGACATGTCCCGGAGACCCAGTACTTC
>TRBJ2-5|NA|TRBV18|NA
CASSPPNGQLLTSEETQYF
TGTGCCAGCTCACCACCAAACGGACAGCTTCTTACTTCGGAAGAGACCCAGTACTTC
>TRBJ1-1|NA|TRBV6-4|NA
CASSWGRETEAFF
TGTGCCAGCAGCTGGGGGAGAGAGACTGAAGCTTTCTTT
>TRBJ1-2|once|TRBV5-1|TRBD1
CASNQGAHFSDGYTF
TGCGCCAGCAATCAGGGGGCGCATTTTTCGGATGGCTACACCTTC
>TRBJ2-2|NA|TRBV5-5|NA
CASSLGAGSGELFF
TGTGCCAGCAGCTTGGGGGCAGGGTCCGGGGAGCTGTTTTTT
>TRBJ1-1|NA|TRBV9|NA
CASNQEGRYTEAFF
TGTGCCAGCAATCAGGAGGGGAGGTACACTGAAGCTTTCTTT
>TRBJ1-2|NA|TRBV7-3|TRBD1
CASSLGGQGNGYTF
TGTGCCAGCAGCTTGGGGGGACAGGGGAATGGCTACACCTTC
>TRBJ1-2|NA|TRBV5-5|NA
CASSLAEGTNYGYTF
TGTGCCAGCAGCTTGGCCGAGGGAACTAACTATGGCTACACCTTC
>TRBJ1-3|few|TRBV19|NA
CASSMAFQNSGNTIYF
TGTGCCAGTAGTATGGCTTTCCAGAACTCTGGAAACACCATATATTTT
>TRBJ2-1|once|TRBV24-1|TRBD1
CATSEPQGFGTNEQFF
TGTGCCACCAGTGAACCACAGGGGTTTGGTACGAATGAGCAGTTCTTC
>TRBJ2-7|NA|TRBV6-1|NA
CASSEGTPPYEQYF
TGTGCCAGCAGTGAGGGTACACCCCCCTACGAGCAGTACTTC
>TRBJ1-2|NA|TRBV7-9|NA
CASSLAGSYGYTF
TGTGCCAGCAGCTTAGCCGGAAGCTATGGCTACACCTTC
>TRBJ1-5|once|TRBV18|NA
CASSTGHGGNQPQHF
TGTGCCAGCTCAACCGGGCATGGCGGCAATCAGCCCCAGCATTTT
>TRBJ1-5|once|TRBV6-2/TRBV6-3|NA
CASSYGGPQHF
TGTGCCAGCAGTTACGGTGGGCCCCAGCATTTT
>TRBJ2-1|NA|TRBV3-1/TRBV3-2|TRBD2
CASSRLAGVNNEQFF
TGTGCCAGCAGCCGACTAGCGGGGGTTAACAATGAGCAGTTCTTC
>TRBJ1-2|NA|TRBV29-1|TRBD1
CSVDRDRINYGYTF
TGCAGCGTAGACCGGGACAGAATAAACTATGGCTACACCTTC